These T cell receptor beta chains were read from a single sample in a study of cytomegalovirus exposure and HLA in healthy donors. TCRdb's table, derived via immunoSEQ multiplex PCR, lists solely in-frame clones and lacks some. Found here are 120,000 to 150,000 clones, around 77% of them singletons; the top ten hold roughly 1%. Sequences were obtained from PBMCs. These receptors came from a man in his late teens or twenties in good health and CMV-seronegative. Each CDR3 is given with its conserved first and last residue. The order of the fields is J gene, D gene, clone size, V gene, CDR3 DNA, CDR3 protein. D genes are given only for firm matches. Size values are once, few and many counts, or a class for expanded clones, and some rows have none.

j_gene: TRBJ1-5
d_gene: TRBD1
abundance: .
v_gene: TRBV19
CDR3nt: TGTGCCAGTAGTACAAAACAGGGGTGGCAGCCCCAGCATTTT
CDR3aa: CASSTKQGWQPQHF

j_gene: TRBJ1-2
d_gene: .
abundance: .
v_gene: TRBV6-4
CDR3nt: TGTGCCAGCAGTGACTCGCAAGGGGCGGACGGCTACACCTTC
CDR3aa: CASSDSQGADGYTF

j_gene: TRBJ2-1
d_gene: .
abundance: .
v_gene: TRBV4-1
CDR3nt: TGCGCCAGCAGCCAAGTACAGGGTACGCAGTTCTTC
CDR3aa: CASSQVQGTQFF

j_gene: TRBJ1-2
d_gene: .
abundance: .
v_gene: TRBV4-2
CDR3nt: TGTGCCAGCAGCCAAGATACCGGTGGCTACACCTTC
CDR3aa: CASSQDTGGYTF

j_gene: TRBJ2-5
d_gene: .
abundance: .
v_gene: TRBV27
CDR3nt: TGTGCCAGCAGGGATCTCCAGAGGGAGACCCAGTACTTC
CDR3aa: CASRDLQRETQYF

j_gene: TRBJ2-7
d_gene: .
abundance: .
v_gene: TRBV7-6
CDR3nt: TGTGCCAGCAGCTTAGCGAACGGGGAGCAGTACTTC
CDR3aa: CASSLANGEQYF

j_gene: TRBJ1-1
d_gene: .
abundance: .
v_gene: TRBV14
CDR3nt: TGTGCCAGCAGCCAAGAACAGGCTTTCACTGAAGCTTTCTTT
CDR3aa: CASSQEQAFTEAFF

j_gene: TRBJ2-5
d_gene: TRBD1
abundance: .
v_gene: TRBV5-1
CDR3nt: TGCGCCAGCAGCTTGGGGGACAGGGAGGGAGAGACCCAGTACTTC
CDR3aa: CASSLGDREGETQYF

j_gene: TRBJ1-2
d_gene: .
abundance: once
v_gene: TRBV19
CDR3nt: TGTGCCAGTAGTCGAAGCCCCCTGGCTAACTATGGCTACACCTTC
CDR3aa: CASSRSPLANYGYTF

j_gene: TRBJ2-7
d_gene: TRBD1
abundance: .
v_gene: TRBV7-9
CDR3nt: TGTGCCAGCAGCAAGAGTCGGACAGGGTGGCGGGTCCACGAGCAGTACTTC
CDR3aa: CASSKSRTGWRVHEQYF

j_gene: TRBJ1-3
d_gene: TRBD1
abundance: .
v_gene: TRBV7-9
CDR3nt: TGTGCCAGCAGCCCCAACCCCGGACAGGGAGCAGGAAACACCATATATTTT
CDR3aa: CASSPNPGQGAGNTIYF

j_gene: TRBJ1-1
d_gene: .
abundance: .
v_gene: TRBV15
CDR3nt: TGTGCCACCAGCAGAGAAATCACAGGGACGTACACTGAAGCTTTCTTT
CDR3aa: CATSREITGTYTEAFF

j_gene: TRBJ1-4
d_gene: TRBD1
abundance: few
v_gene: TRBV11-2
CDR3nt: TGTGCCAGCAGCTCTTTACAGGGGATGGGTGAAAAACTGTTTTTT
CDR3aa: CASSSLQGMGEKLFF

j_gene: TRBJ1-5
d_gene: .
abundance: .
v_gene: TRBV19
CDR3nt: TGTGCCAGTAAGCCTCGGGACTTAGATAGCAATCAGCCCCAGCATTTT
CDR3aa: CASKPRDLDSNQPQHF

j_gene: TRBJ1-4
d_gene: .
abundance: .
v_gene: TRBV7-9
CDR3nt: TGTTCCAGCAGCCAGGGGACACCCTCAACTAATGAAAAACTGTTTTTT
CDR3aa: CSSSQGTPSTNEKLFF

j_gene: TRBJ1-6
d_gene: .
abundance: .
v_gene: TRBV7-9
CDR3nt: TGTGCCAGCACCAGATATAATTCACCCCTCCACTTT
CDR3aa: CASTRYNSPLHF

j_gene: TRBJ1-2
d_gene: .
abundance: .
v_gene: TRBV30
CDR3nt: TGTGCCTTGGAGGGAGCGGGCTATGGCTACACCTTC
CDR3aa: CALEGAGYGYTF

j_gene: TRBJ1-2
d_gene: .
abundance: .
v_gene: TRBV7-2
CDR3nt: TGTGCCAGCAGCTTACCGGGAAACTATGGCTACACCTTC
CDR3aa: CASSLPGNYGYTF

j_gene: TRBJ1-2
d_gene: .
abundance: .
v_gene: TRBV2
CDR3nt: TGTGCCAGCAACCACCCAGACAGAAGAGGCTACACCTTC
CDR3aa: CASNHPDRRGYTF

j_gene: TRBJ1-5
d_gene: .
abundance: .
v_gene: TRBV30
CDR3nt: TGTGCCTGGGCGGAGGGAAGCAATCAGCCCCAGCATTTT
CDR3aa: CAWAEGSNQPQHF

j_gene: TRBJ2-5
d_gene: .
abundance: .
v_gene: TRBV6-5
CDR3nt: TGTGCCAGCAGTTACGATTCGACAGAGACCCAAGAGACCCAGTACTTC
CDR3aa: CASSYDSTETQETQYF

j_gene: TRBJ1-2
d_gene: .
abundance: .
v_gene: TRBV6-4
CDR3nt: TGTGCCAGCCCACTGTACGGGGTTGACTATGGCTACACCTTC
CDR3aa: CASPLYGVDYGYTF

j_gene: TRBJ1-1
d_gene: .
abundance: once
v_gene: TRBV9
CDR3nt: TGTGCCAGCGCCCCAGGGATGAACACTGAAGCTTTCTTT
CDR3aa: CASAPGMNTEAFF

j_gene: TRBJ1-5
d_gene: TRBD1
abundance: once
v_gene: TRBV5-8
CDR3nt: TGTGCCAGCAGCTTCTATTCCGAGGACACAGGGGATCAGCCCCAGCATTTT
CDR3aa: CASSFYSEDTGDQPQHF

j_gene: TRBJ1-2
d_gene: .
abundance: .
v_gene: TRBV2
CDR3nt: TGTGCCAGCAGCGGGGGACGGACTAGCGGCTACACCTTC
CDR3aa: CASSGGRTSGYTF

j_gene: TRBJ1-6
d_gene: .
abundance: .
v_gene: TRBV5-4
CDR3nt: TGTGCCAGCAGCTTGGACAGTAGTCCGGATTCACCCCTCCACTTT
CDR3aa: CASSLDSSPDSPLHF

j_gene: TRBJ1-1
d_gene: .
abundance: .
v_gene: TRBV7-2
CDR3nt: TGTGCCAGCAGCTTAGTGCCCCAGGGAATGAAAAACACTGAAGCTTTCTTT
CDR3aa: CASSLVPQGMKNTEAFF

j_gene: TRBJ1-1
d_gene: TRBD1
abundance: .
v_gene: TRBV5-1
CDR3nt: TGCGCCAGCAGCGCAAATCCCGGGACAGCACACGTCAACACTGAAGCTTTCTTT
CDR3aa: CASSANPGTAHVNTEAFF

j_gene: TRBJ1-6
d_gene: TRBD1
abundance: once
v_gene: TRBV7-9
CDR3nt: TGTGCCAGCACCCGGGGTACAGGGGGAAGAAATTCACCCCTCCACTTT
CDR3aa: CASTRGTGGRNSPLHF